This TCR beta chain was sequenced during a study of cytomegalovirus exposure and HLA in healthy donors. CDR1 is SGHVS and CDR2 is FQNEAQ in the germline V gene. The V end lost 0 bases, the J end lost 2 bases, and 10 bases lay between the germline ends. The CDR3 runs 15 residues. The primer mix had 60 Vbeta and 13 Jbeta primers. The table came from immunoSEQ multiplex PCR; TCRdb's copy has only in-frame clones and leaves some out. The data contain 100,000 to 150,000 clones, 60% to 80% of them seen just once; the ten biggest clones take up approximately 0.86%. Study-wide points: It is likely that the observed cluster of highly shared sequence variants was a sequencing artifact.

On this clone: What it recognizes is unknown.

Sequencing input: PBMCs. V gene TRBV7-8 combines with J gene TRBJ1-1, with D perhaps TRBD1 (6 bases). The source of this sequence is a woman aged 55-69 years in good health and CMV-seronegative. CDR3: CASSLAGGFNTEAFF. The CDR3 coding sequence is TGTGCCAGCAGCTTAGCAGGGGGTTTCAACACTGAAGCTTTCTTT.